A selection of T cell receptor beta chains follows, all from one sample in a study of control samples from healthy donors and cancer patients. Assay: immunoSEQ multiplex PCR; the TCRdb copy retains only in-frame clones and omits some. The sample holds under 200,000 clones, 80% to 95% seen once. Specimen: blood. These receptors came from a woman under 40 in good health. The CDR3 runs from the conserved cysteine through the conserved F or W.

TRBV3-1/TRBV3-2	TRBJ2-7	CASSQAGGSGRYEQYF
TRBV7-9	TRBJ2-3	CASRPGGTDTQYF
TRBV30	TRBJ2-1	CAWAGTPLRVLF
TRBV18	TRBJ1-1	CASSPPRDANTEAFF
TRBV2	TRBJ1-4	CASQDLNEKLFF
TRBV19	TRBJ2-4	CASTSTGLAKNIQYF
TRBV7-2	TRBJ1-1	CASSPWTGLFEAFF
TRBV5-1	TRBJ2-3	CASSDWGDTQYF
TRBV12-3/TRBV12-4	TRBJ2-7	CASSIITYEQYF
TRBV30	TRBJ1-1	CASLGLMDTEAFF